A selection of T cell receptor beta chains follows, all from one sample in a study of T-cell reconstitution after alpha-beta-depleted transplantation in children. From the PCR reads, TCRdb called clonotypes with MiXCR, one entry per CDR3 protein. The data contain around 480,000 distinct CDR3 sequences, about 33% of them seen just once; the ten biggest clones take up less than 2.5%. This material consisted of PBMCs from the stem cell graft donor, taken from the stem cell graft. The receptors were sampled from a human donor who donated a stem cell graft to a child with aplastic anemia. The CDR3 runs from the conserved cysteine through the conserved F or W. The D gene is left open where the match is weak. Clone size is given for some rows only: seen once, a few or many times, or a class if the clone is expanded.

j_call | v_call | clone_size | d_call | cdr3_aa | cdr3_nt
TRBJ1-1 | TRBV29-1 | few | - | CSVVSGSGTEAFF | TGCAGCGTTGTGTCGGGGTCGGGCACTGAAGCTTTCTTT
TRBJ2-7 | TRBV29-1 | few | - | CSVEDDRSYEQYF | TGCAGCGTTGAAGATGACAGGAGCTACGAGCAGTACTTC
TRBJ2-2 | TRBV6-1 | - | TRBD1 | CASSPPGQRNTGELFF | TGTGCCAGCAGTCCCCCGGGACAGCGGAACACCGGGGAGCTGTTTTTT
TRBJ1-5 | TRBV6-1 | - | - | CASSLRLGGQKAQHF | TGTGCCAGCAGCCTAAGGTTGGGGGGTCAAAAGGCCCAGCATTTT
TRBJ2-3 | TRBV7-6 | few | - | CASSLNRDTDTQYF | TGTGCCAGCAGCTTAAACAGGGACACAGATACGCAGTATTTT
TRBJ1-1 | TRBV12-3/TRBV12-4 | - | - | CASGAANTEAFF | TGTGCCAGCGGGGCGGCGAACACTGAAGCTTTCTTT
TRBJ2-1 | TRBV12-3/TRBV12-4 | - | TRBD2 | CASRFSGGRAFDEQFF | TGTGCCAGCAGGTTCTCTGGCGGGAGGGCTTTCGATGAGCAGTTCTTC
TRBJ1-1 | TRBV6-1 | few | - | CASRTQQGNTEAFF | TGTGCCAGCAGGACTCAACAGGGAAACACTGAAGCTTTCTTT
TRBJ2-1 | TRBV7-2 | - | - | CASSQMGDPRYNEQFF | TGTGCCAGCAGCCAGATGGGGGACCCGCGATACAATGAGCAGTTCTTC
TRBJ2-7 | TRBV28 | - | - | CASSLDLGQLLRYF | TGTGCCAGCAGTTTGGACCTCGGACAGCTCCTCCGGTACTTC
TRBJ2-1 | TRBV9 | - | TRBD1 | CASSGQGGFYNEQFF | TGTGCCAGCAGTGGACAGGGGGGCTTCTACAATGAGCAGTTCTTC